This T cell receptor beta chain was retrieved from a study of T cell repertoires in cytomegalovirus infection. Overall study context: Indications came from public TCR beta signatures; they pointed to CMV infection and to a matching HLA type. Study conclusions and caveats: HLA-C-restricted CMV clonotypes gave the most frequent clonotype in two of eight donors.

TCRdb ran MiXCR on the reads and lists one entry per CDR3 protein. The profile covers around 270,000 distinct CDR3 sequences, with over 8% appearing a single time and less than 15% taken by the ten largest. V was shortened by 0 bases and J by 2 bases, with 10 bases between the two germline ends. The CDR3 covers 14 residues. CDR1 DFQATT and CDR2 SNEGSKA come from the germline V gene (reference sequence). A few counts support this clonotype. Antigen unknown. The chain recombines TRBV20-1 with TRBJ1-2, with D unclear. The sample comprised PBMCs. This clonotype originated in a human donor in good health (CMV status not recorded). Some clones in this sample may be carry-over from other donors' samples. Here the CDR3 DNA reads TGCAGTGCTAGAGAGCTGGGTCGGAACTATGGCTACACCTTC. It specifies CSARELGRNYGYTF.